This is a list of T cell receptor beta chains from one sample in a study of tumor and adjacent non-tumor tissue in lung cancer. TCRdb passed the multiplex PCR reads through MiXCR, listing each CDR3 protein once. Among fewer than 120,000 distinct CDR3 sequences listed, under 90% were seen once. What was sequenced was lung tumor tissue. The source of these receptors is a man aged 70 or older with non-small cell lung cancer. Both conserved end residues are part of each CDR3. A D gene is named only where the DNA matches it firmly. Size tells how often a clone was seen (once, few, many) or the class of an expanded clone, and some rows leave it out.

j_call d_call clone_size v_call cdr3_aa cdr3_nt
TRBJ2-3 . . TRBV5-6 CASSLGPQSTDRQYF TGTGCCAGCAGCTTGGGCCCGCAAAGTACAGATAGGCAGTATTTT
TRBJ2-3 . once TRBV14 CASIRDSDATDTQYF TGTGCCAGCATCCGTGATTCCGATGCCACAGATACGCAGTATTTT
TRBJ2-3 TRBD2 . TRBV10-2 CVSSAAGGFADMQYF TGCGTCAGCAGTGCAGCGGGAGGCTTCGCAGATATGCAGTATTTT
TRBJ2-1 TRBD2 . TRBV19 CANSIRAERELTYNEQFF TGTGCCAATAGTATCCGGGCGGAGCGGGAGTTGACCTACAATGAGCAGTTCTTC
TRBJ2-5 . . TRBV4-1 CASSQLGVTRVETQYF TGCGCCAGCAGCCAATTGGGAGTAACGAGAGTCGAGACCCAGTACTTC
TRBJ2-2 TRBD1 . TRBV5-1 CTSSLVTGDNGELFF TGCACCAGCAGCTTGGTTACAGGGGACAATGGGGAGCTGTTTTTT
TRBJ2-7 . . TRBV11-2 CVSSPYSGTTYEQYF TGTGTCAGCAGCCCGTATTCCGGGACAACCTATGAGCAGTACTTC
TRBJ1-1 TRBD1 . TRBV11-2 CASSIARGRIEAFF TGTGCCAGTAGCATTGCCAGGGGGCGAATTGAAGCTTTCTTT
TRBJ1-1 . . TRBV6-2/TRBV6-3 CASSYSGVITEAFF TGTGCCAGCAGTTACTCGGGGGTAATCACTGAAGCTTTCTTT
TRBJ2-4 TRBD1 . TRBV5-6 CASSATVTGVVGNIQHF TGTGCCAGCAGCGCTACCGTGACAGGGGTCGTTGGAAACATTCAGCATTTC
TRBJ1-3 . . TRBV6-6 CACSLVRTANSGNTIYF TGTGCCTGCAGTTTGGTTAGGACGGCCAACTCTGGAAACACCATATATTTT
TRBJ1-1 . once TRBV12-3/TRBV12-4 CVCSLGRGMSTEAFF TGTGTCTGCAGTTTGGGGAGGGGCATGAGCACTGAAGCTTTCTTT
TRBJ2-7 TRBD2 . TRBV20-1 CSATVGTSGRQYF TGCAGTGCTACAGTAGGGACTAGCGGGAGGCAGTATTTC
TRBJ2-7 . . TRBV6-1 CASSEAQGRREQYF TGTGCAAGCAGTGAAGCACAGGGTAGAAGGGAGCAGTACTTC
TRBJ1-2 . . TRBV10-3 CAISGPDRADYGYTF TGTGCCATCAGTGGCCCGGATAGGGCCGACTATGGCTACACCTTC
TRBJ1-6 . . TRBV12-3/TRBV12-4 CISSLYGINLPLHF TGTATCAGCAGTTTATATGGAATCAATTTACCCCTCCACTTT
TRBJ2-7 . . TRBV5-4 CASSLGPGLTYEQYF TGTGCCAGTAGCTTGGGACCGGGACTGACCTACGAGCAGTACTTC
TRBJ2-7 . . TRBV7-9 CVSSLDPRGDEQYF TGTGTCAGCAGCTTAGATCCGAGGGGGGACGAGCAGTACTTC
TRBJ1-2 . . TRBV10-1 CASSESTDQPYDYTF TGCGCCAGCAGTGAGTCGACAGATCAACCCTATGACTACACCTTC
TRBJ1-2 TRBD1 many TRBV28 CASRSLGQGYGYTF TGTGCCAGCAGATCCCTGGGACAGGGGTATGGCTACACCTTC
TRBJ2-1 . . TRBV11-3 CASSNRRHEQFF TGTGCCAGCTCGAACAGGCGCCATGAGCAGTTCTTC
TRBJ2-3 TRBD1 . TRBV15 CATSRVGQGTDMQYF TGTGCCACCAGCAGGGTGGGACAGGGGACAGATATGCAGTATTTT
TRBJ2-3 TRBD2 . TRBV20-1 CSAPWTSGGLTDTQYF TGCAGTGCTCCCTGGACTAGCGGGGGCCTCACAGATACGCAGTATTTT
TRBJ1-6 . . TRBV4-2 CASKTGGNLHLHF TGTGCCAGCAAGACCGGCGGTAATTTACACCTCCACTTT
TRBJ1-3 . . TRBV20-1 CSTREAGRGNSIYF TGCAGTACTAGAGAGGCAGGGAGAGGAAACAGCATATATTTT
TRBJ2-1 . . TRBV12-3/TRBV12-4 CASTPIWGSYNEQFF TGTGCCAGCACCCCAATTTGGGGTTCCTACAATGAGCAGTTCTTC
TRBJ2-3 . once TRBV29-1 CSVEVGGKDMQYF TGCAGCGTTGAGGTGGGGGGAAAAGATATGCAGTATTTT
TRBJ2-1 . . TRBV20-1 CSAFRAREGVCYNEQFF TGCAGTGCTTTCCGGGCGAGGGAGGGGGTTTGCTACAATGAGCAGTTCTTC
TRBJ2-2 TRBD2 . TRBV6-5 CASSYFGTSVGGYSRGELFF TGTGCCAGCAGTTACTTCGGGACTAGCGTGGGGGGGTACTCTAGAGGGGAGCTGTTTTTT
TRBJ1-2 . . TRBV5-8 CAISQPRRQNYGYTF TGTGCCATCAGTCAACCCCGGAGGCAGAACTATGGCTACACCTTC
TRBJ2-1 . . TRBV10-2 CAGMYPGPSSHEQFF TGCGCCGGCATGTACCCGGGACCCTCTTCTCATGAGCAGTTCTTC
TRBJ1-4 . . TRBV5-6 CASSLIGRTNEKLFF TGTGCCAGCAGCTTGATAGGAAGAACTAATGAAAAACTGTTTTTT
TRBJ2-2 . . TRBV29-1 CSANRDMYTWELFF TGCAGTGCCAACCGGGACATGTACACCTGGGAGCTGTTTTTT
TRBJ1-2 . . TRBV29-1 CSVEAAYRYTF TGCAGCGTTGAGGCAGCTTATCGTTACACCTTC
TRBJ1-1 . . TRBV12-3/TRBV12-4 CAISSGTYEAFF TGTGCCATCAGTTCAGGGACTTACGAAGCCTTCTTT